The sample holds one count of the clone carrying this TCR beta chain. The sample comes from a study of blood T cell repertoires in COVID-19. Produced via immunoSEQ multiplex PCR; TCRdb's table is partial and in-frame only. Here the sample spans 230,000 or so clones, around 75% being singletons. CDR1 and CDR2 from the germline V gene are SGHRS and YFSETQ. V was clipped by 0 bases and J by 1 base; unmatched bases: 3. The CDR3 length is 15 residues. Sequencing input: peripheral blood. J is TRBJ2-7 and V is TRBV5-1; 8 nucleotides agree with TRBD2. This sequence originates from a human donor in a cohort sampled during active COVID-19. The DNA of the CDR3 is TGCGCCAGCAGCTTGGAACTAGCGGTATCCTACGAGCAGTACTTC. Residues: CASSLELAVSYEQYF.